This is a list of T cell receptor beta chains from one sample in a study of T-cell reconstitution after alpha-beta-depleted transplantation in children. TCRdb independently ran MiXCR on the PCR reads; one entry per CDR3 protein. The repertoire holds 100,000 or so distinct CDR3 sequences, with 15% to 17% as singletons. The sample here was PBMCs, mostly from graft donor cells, taken 180 days after TCRalphabeta/CD19-depleted stem cell transplant. The origin of the receptors is a male patient between 2 and 10 years old who had a stem cell transplant for acute lymphoblastic leukemia, so the T cells may come from the graft donor. The CDR3 runs from the conserved cysteine through the conserved F or W. A D gene is named only where the DNA matches it firmly. Clone size is stated in some rows and not others, as once, few, many or a class when expanded.

TRBV7-8	.	.	13	TRBJ2-5	CASSSTRGETQYF	TGTGCCAGCAGCTCTACAAGGGGAGAGACCCAGTACTTC
TRBV6-1	.	.	13	TRBJ2-2	CASSVEGIGELFF	TGTGCCAGTTCCGTTGAGGGCATCGGGGAGCTGTTTTTT
TRBV29-1	.	TRBD1	16	TRBJ1-1	CSVEDEGQGVKFEAFF	TGCAGCGTTGAAGACGAGGGACAGGGGGTGAAGTTTGAAGCTTTCTTT
TRBV7-7	many	.	17	TRBJ2-2	CASSSTGVGLNTGELFF	TGTGCCAGCAGCTCCACCGGAGTGGGCCTGAACACCGGGGAGCTGTTTTTT
TRBV15	.	.	16	TRBJ2-7	CATSSNPGPGSYEQYF	TGTGCCACCAGCAGTAACCCAGGGCCCGGATCCTACGAGCAGTACTTC
TRBV5-1	.	.	16	TRBJ2-7	CASSLGMEYAFPSQYF	TGCGCCAGCAGCTTGGGTATGGAGTACGCGTTTCCCTCACAGTACTTC
TRBV7-6	.	.	13	TRBJ1-6	CASSLASGSPLHF	TGTGCCAGCAGCTTAGCGTCAGGTTCACCCCTCCACTTT
TRBV11-1	.	TRBD1	11	TRBJ2-1	CASSPGGGAFF	TGTGCCAGCAGCCCAGGGGGTGGTGCGTTCTTC
TRBV6-1	few	TRBD2	15	TRBJ2-3	CASAFSGGSTDTQYF	TGTGCCAGCGCCTTTAGCGGGGGATCCACAGATACGCAGTATTTT
TRBV20-1	few	.	16	TRBJ2-7	CSARPNDREETYEQYF	TGCAGTGCTAGACCGAATGACAGGGAGGAGACCTACGAGCAGTACTTC
TRBV12-3/TRBV12-4	few	TRBD1	15	TRBJ1-4	CASRTLQGAFEKLFF	TGTGCCAGCAGAACGTTACAGGGGGCGTTTGAAAAACTGTTTTTT
TRBV7-6	.	TRBD2	17	TRBJ2-5	CASSFGLAGAYQETQYF	TGTGCCAGCAGCTTTGGACTAGCGGGGGCGTACCAAGAGACCCAGTACTTC
TRBV14	few	.	16	TRBJ2-7	CASSRTGTPYRYEQYF	TGTGCCAGCAGCCGGACCGGGACACCATACCGCTACGAGCAGTACTTC
TRBV7-9	few	.	12	TRBJ2-7	CASSPGPYEQYF	TGTGCCAGCAGCCCTGGACCTTACGAGCAGTACTTC
TRBV20-1	few	TRBD2	14	TRBJ2-7	CSAGGGGVTYEQYF	TGCAGTGCTGGGGGGGGTGGGGTAACCTACGAGCAGTACTTC
TRBV27	many	TRBD1	18	TRBJ2-2	CASSTTQGARLGTGELFF	TGTGCCAGCAGTACGACACAGGGGGCGCGTTTAGGCACCGGGGAGCTGTTTTTT
TRBV29-1	few	.	12	TRBJ2-5	CSGRTVQETQYF	TGCAGCGGACGGACAGTACAAGAGACCCAGTACTTC
TRBV7-2	many	TRBD2	13	TRBJ2-7	CASSLELAGGPYF	TGTGCCAGCAGCTTAGAACTAGCGGGGGGGCCGTACTTC
TRBV15	.	TRBD1	15	TRBJ2-7	CATSRVLTGGYEQYF	TGTGCCACCAGCAGAGTTCTTACAGGGGGCTACGAGCAGTACTTC